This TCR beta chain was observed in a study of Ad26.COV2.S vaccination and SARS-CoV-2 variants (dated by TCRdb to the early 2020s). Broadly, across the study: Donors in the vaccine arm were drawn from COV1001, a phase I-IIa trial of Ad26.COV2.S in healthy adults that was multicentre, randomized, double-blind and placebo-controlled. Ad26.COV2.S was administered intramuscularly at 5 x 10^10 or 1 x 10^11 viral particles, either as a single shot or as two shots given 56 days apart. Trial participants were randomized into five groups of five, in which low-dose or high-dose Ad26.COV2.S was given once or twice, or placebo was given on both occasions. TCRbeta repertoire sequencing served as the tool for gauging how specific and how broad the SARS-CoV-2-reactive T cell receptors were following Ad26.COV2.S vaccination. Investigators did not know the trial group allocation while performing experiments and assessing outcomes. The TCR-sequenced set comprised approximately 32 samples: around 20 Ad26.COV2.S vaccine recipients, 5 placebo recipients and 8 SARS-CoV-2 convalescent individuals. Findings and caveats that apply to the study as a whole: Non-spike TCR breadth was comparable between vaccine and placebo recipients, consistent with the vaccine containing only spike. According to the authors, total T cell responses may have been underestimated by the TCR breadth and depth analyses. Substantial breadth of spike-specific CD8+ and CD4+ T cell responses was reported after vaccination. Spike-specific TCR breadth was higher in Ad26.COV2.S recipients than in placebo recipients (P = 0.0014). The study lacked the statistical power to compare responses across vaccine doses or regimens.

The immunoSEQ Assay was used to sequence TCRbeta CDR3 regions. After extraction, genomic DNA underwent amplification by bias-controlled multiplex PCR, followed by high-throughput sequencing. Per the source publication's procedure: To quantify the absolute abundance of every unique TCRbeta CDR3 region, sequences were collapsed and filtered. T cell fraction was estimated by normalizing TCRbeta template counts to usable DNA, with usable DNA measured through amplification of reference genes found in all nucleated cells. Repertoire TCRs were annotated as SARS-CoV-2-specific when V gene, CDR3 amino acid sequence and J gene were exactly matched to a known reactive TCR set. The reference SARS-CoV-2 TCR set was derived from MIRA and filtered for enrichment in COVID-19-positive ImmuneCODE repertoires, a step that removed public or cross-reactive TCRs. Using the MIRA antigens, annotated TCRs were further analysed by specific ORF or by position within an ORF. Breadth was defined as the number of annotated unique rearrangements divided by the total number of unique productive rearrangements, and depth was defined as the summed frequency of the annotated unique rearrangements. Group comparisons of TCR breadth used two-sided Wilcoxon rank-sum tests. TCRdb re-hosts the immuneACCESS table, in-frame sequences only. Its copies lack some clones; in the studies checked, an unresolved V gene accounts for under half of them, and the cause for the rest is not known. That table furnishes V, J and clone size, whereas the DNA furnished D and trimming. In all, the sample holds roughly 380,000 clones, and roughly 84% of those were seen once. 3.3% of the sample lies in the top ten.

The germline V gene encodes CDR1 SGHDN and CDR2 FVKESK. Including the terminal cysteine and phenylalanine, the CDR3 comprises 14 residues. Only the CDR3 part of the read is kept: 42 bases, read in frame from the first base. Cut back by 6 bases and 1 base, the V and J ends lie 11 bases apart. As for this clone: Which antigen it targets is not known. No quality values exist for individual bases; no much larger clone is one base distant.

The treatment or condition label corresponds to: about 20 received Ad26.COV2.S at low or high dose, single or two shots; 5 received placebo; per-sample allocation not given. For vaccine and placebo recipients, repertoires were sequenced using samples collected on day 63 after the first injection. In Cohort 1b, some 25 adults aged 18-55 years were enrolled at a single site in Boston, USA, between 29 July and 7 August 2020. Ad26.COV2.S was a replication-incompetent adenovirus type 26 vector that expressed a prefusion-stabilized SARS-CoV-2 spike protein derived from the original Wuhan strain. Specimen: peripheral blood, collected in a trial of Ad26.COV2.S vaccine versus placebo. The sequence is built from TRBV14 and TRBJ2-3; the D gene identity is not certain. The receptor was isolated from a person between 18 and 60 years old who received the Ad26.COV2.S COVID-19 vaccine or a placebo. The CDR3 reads CASSERRRTDTQYF. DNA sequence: TGTGCCAGCAGTGAACGCAGACGCACAGATACGCAGTATTTT.